Below, 30 T cell receptor beta chains from the same sample are listed, as sequenced in a study of blood T cell repertoires in COVID-19. The data were produced by immunoSEQ multiplex PCR, yet TCRdb's version contains in-frame clones alone and is incomplete. Among 80,000 or so clones listed, approximately 86% were seen once. The material sequenced was peripheral blood. Receptors originate from a woman aged 60 to 75 with acute or convalescent COVID-19.

This sequence joins TRBV19 and TRBJ2-5; a possible D gene is TRBD2 (6 bases). The CDR3 length is 17 residues. The germline CDR1 and CDR2 sequences are LNHDA and SQIVND (reference sequence). V lost 0 bases to trimming and J lost 2 bases, with 16 bases between them. The CDR3 protein is CASSIDSRVRGQETQYF. The CDR3 nucleotides are TGTGCCAGTAGTATAGATAGCCGGGTGCGGGGTCAAGAGACCCAGTACTTC. The variable domain in full, with the rest retrieved from reference TRBV19 and TRBJ2-5, is DGGITQSPKYLFRKEGQNVTLSCEQNLNHDAMYWYRQDPGQGLRLIYYSQIVNDFQKGDIAEGYSVSREKKESFPLTVTSAQKNPTAFYLCASSIDSRVRGQETQYFGPGTRLLVL.

The chain carries TRBV7-9 and TRBJ1-6; D call uncertain. V was cut by 3 bases and J by 7 bases, with 4 bases left in between. CDR3 size: 12 residues. Germline V gene sequence: CDR1 SEHNR, CDR2 FQNEAQ (reference sequence). The CDR3 nucleotides are TGTGCCAGCAGCTTCTCGAATTCACCCCTCCACTTT. Translation: CASSFSNSPLHF.

The chain has TRBV6-6 and TRBJ1-5; D is unclear. The CDR3 has 16 residues. The germline V and J ends were trimmed by 7 bases and 0 bases, with 16 bases remaining between them. Germline V lookup: CDR1 MNHNY, CDR2 SVGAGI (reference sequence). DNA for the CDR3: TGTGCCAGCAAAAAAGAGGGAGGATATAGCAATCAGCCCCAGCATTTT. Amino acids: CASKKEGGYSNQPQHF.

The rearrangement uses TRBV3-1 (or the pseudogene TRBV3-2) and TRBJ2-1, with 11 bases fitting TRBD2. With 2 bases clipped from V and 0 bases from J, the junction kept 12 bases outside the gene matches. Germline V gives CDR1 LGHDT, CDR2 YNNKEL (reference sequence). This CDR3 is 20 amino acids long. The CDR3 DNA is TGTGCCAGCAGCCAATATTCCGGGACTAGCGGCACCCGCTCCTACAATGAGCAGTTCTTC. Translated: CASSQYSGTSGTRSYNEQFF.

The V call is TRBV28, the J call TRBJ1-5; 8 nucleotides match TRBD1. CDR1 is MDHEN, CDR2 SYDVKM, per germline. The CDR3 is made up of 13 amino acids. The junction had 4 bases not matched to a gene; V was cut back by 7 bases and J by 5 bases. The CDR3 loop reads CASKSGGHQPQHF. CDR3 sequence (DNA): TGTGCCAGCAAATCAGGGGGCCATCAGCCCCAGCATTTT.

This sequence joins TRBV6-1 and TRBJ1-5; 7 bases match TRBD1. Looked up from germline, CDR1 is MNHNS and CDR2 is SASEGT. Trimming took 2 bases from V and 4 from J; bases not matched to a gene: 8. The CDR3 contains 16 residues. The CDR3 nucleotides read TGTGCCAGCAGTGAAATCGGGGCGACAGGGAATCAGCCCCAGCATTTT. Protein: CASSEIGATGNQPQHF.

V gene TRBV24-1 combines with J gene TRBJ2-7; maybe TRBD1 (5 bases). Germline lookup yields CDR1 KGHDR and CDR2 SFDVKD. This CDR3 is 14 amino acids long. Trimming left V 5 bases short and J 3 bases short, with 13 bases between. CDR3 DNA sequence: TGTGCCACCAGTGCGGCAGGGTCCGGCTACGAGCAGTACTTC. Protein: CATSAAGSGYEQYF.

The rearrangement links TRBV4-1 to TRBJ1-4; D gene ambiguous. This CDR3 is built from 13 residues. With 4 bases removed from V and 3 bases from J, the gap between germline ends came to 6 bases. Germline values: CDR1 MGHRA, CDR2 YSYEKL. The CDR3, as DNA: TGCGCCAGCAGCCTACAACCTAATGAAAAACTGTTTTTT. Translation: CASSLQPNEKLFF.

This chain connects TRBV28 to TRBJ1-1, with 7 nucleotides matching TRBD1. CDR1 is MDHEN and CDR2 is SYDVKM in the germline V gene. Trimming took 6 bases from V and 7 from J; bases not matched to a gene: 11. This CDR3 region has 14 residues. Here the CDR3 DNA reads TGTGCCAGCAGCCCAGGAAGAGACAGGGATGAAGCTTTCTTT. It is translated as CASSPGRDRDEAFF.

J is TRBJ2-1 and V is TRBV20-1; 7 bases match TRBD2. Germline V gene lookup returns CDR1 DFQATT and CDR2 SNEGSKA (reference sequence). V was pared by 3 bases and J by 0 bases, with 5 bases of the junction left unmatched. The CDR3 is 15 residues long. This CDR3 is CSASKRGSSYNEQFF. The CDR3 DNA reads TGCAGTGCTAGTAAGCGGGGTAGCTCCTACAATGAGCAGTTCTTC.

This clone was counted a few times. V usage is TRBV4-2 and J usage is TRBJ1-1; maybe TRBD1 (5 bases). The V end lost 0 bases, the J end lost 1 base, and 9 bases lay between the germline ends. CDR3 length equals 15 residues. Germline loops: CDR1 LGHNA, CDR2 YNFKEQ. The chain's CDR3 is CASSQEGVGNTEAFF. The CDR3 region has the DNA TGTGCCAGCAGCCAAGAAGGGGTTGGGAACACTGAAGCTTTCTTT.

This clone was seen only once. The CDR3 bases are TGTGCCACCACCCCCTCTGGAGGGGGCTACACCTTC. Amino acids: CATTPSGGGYTF. The J gene is TRBJ1-2, the V gene TRBV10-3, with D uncertain. V was cut by 10 bases and J by 8 bases, with 17 bases left in between. Per the germline V gene, CDR1 is ENHRY and CDR2 is SYGVKD. There are 12 residues in the CDR3.

This sequence joins TRBV18 and TRBJ2-3; weak D call: TRBD2 (5 bases). Trimming removed 6 bases at V and 2 bases at J, with 15 bases between. Germline V CDR1 and CDR2: KGHSH, LQKENI. The CDR3 spans 15 residues. The CDR3 coding sequence is TGTGCCAGCTCTCCCTCGGGGATGATCACAGATACGCAGTATTTT. Encoded protein: CASSPSGMITDTQYF.

The rearrangement uses TRBV2 and TRBJ1-2; D might be TRBD1 (5 bases). Trimming took off 6 bases at V and 8 bases at J, with 19 bases between the two ends. This CDR3 region has 14 residues. The germline V gene has CDR1 SNHLY and CDR2 FYNNEI. CDR3 DNA: TGTGCCAGCAGACGGGACTCTTTCTACGGAGGCTACACCTTC. This codes for CASRRDSFYGGYTF.

The rearrangement links TRBV9 to TRBJ1-5; TRBD1 is a possible D gene (6 bases). V lost 3 bases to trimming and J lost 1 base, with 11 bases between them. Germline loops: CDR1 SGDLS, CDR2 YYNGEE. The CDR3 totals 15 residues. The CDR3 here is CASSASGDSNQPQHF. Here the CDR3 DNA reads TGTGCCAGCAGCGCCTCAGGGGACAGCAATCAGCCCCAGCATTTT. Filled out from reference TRBV9 and TRBJ1-5, the complete variable domain reads DSGVTQTPKHLITATGQRVTLRCSPRSGDLSVYWYQQSLDQGLQFLIQYYNGEERAKGNILERFSAQQFPDLHSELNLSSLELGDSALYFCASSASGDSNQPQHFGDGTRLSIL.

The rearrangement uses TRBV4-3 and TRBJ2-2, with TRBD1 matching 9 bases. Looked up from germline, CDR1 is LGHNA and CDR2 is YSLEER. This CDR3 is built from 20 residues. V lost 0 bases to trimming and J lost 1 base; unmatched junction nucleotides: 12. CDR3 in amino acids: CASSQEAPGTGMGNTGELFF. For the CDR3, the DNA is TGCGCCAGCAGCCAAGAGGCCCCGGGGACAGGGATGGGGAACACCGGGGAGCTGTTTTTT.

The J gene is TRBJ1-1, the V gene TRBV2, with a possible D match to TRBD1 (6 bases). Germline CDR1 and CDR2: SNHLY and FYNNEI. The CDR3 contains 13 residues. V lost 7 bases and J 3 bases, leaving 12 bases between the germline ends. The CDR3 DNA sequence: TGTGCCAGCAACCAGGGGTCTTACACTGAAGCTTTCTTT. Encoded protein: CASNQGSYTEAFF.

The J gene is TRBJ1-1, the V gene TRBV28; TRBD1 agrees at 7 bases. This CDR3 spans 16 amino acids. V dropped 2 bases and J dropped 1; count of bases not matched to a gene: 7. Germline-derived CDR1 and CDR2 are MDHEN and SYDVKM. In DNA, the CDR3 is TGTGCCAGCAGTTTAATATCCCCAGGGGGGAACACTGAAGCTTTCTTT. This translates into CASSLISPGGNTEAFF.

V and J are TRBV2 and TRBJ1-6; D not resolved. This CDR3 is 13 amino acids long. Germline CDR1 and CDR2: SNHLY and FYNNEI. Between the trimmed V and J ends, which lost 3 bases and 7 bases, there was a span of 7 bases. The CDR3 here is CASSDTRNSPLHF. The CDR3 bases are TGTGCCAGCAGTGATACCCGGAATTCACCCCTCCACTTT.

This clone has more than one count but fewer than ten. The rearrangement joins TRBV16 to TRBJ1-5, with D perhaps TRBD1 (5 bases). V was trimmed by 7 bases and J by 5 bases, leaving 15 bases between them. The CDR3 is made up of 14 amino acids. From germline, CDR1 is KGHSY and CDR2 FQNENV. The CDR3: CASNWVTGDQPQHF. Written as DNA, the CDR3 is TGTGCCAGCAACTGGGTAACAGGTGATCAGCCCCAGCATTTT.

The V call is TRBV11-3, the J call TRBJ1-1; D not certain. CDR3 length equals 13 residues. Per germline, CDR1 SGHNT and CDR2 YENEEA. V shed 0 bases and J shed 3 bases, with 5 bases lying between them. In DNA, the CDR3 is TGTGCCAGCAGCTTAGACCAGGACACTGAAGCTTTCTTT. Amino acid sequence: CASSLDQDTEAFF.

The V call is TRBV10-3, the J call TRBJ2-2, with a possible D match to TRBD1 (6 bases). The V gene lost 7 bases and the J gene lost 3 bases, with 9 bases spanning the gap. The V gene's germline CDR1 is ENHRY and CDR2 SYGVKD. This CDR3 contains 13 residues. This chain's CDR3 is CAIKDRDTGELFF. CDR3 nucleotides: TGTGCCATCAAGGACAGAGACACCGGGGAGCTGTTTTTT.

The genes are TRBV5-5 and TRBJ2-7; D is perhaps TRBD1 (6 bases). Per germline, CDR1 SGHKS and CDR2 YYEKEE (reference sequence). This CDR3 is built from 13 residues. Trimming stripped 4 bases from V and 4 bases from J, with 12 bases between. The CDR3 bases are TGTGCCAGCAGCCTAACGGACAGTTACGAGCAGTACTTC. Translation: CASSLTDSYEQYF.

This clone was found a few times. The CDR3 spells CASSFGSSGNTIYF. The CDR3 nucleotides read TGTGCCAGCAGCTTTGGGAGCTCTGGAAACACCATATATTTT. The J gene is TRBJ1-3, the V gene TRBV7-9; D not resolved. V lost 3 bases and J lost 0, with 6 bases in between. CDR1 is SEHNR and CDR2 is FQNEAQ in the germline V gene (reference sequence). The CDR3 extends over 14 amino acids. The full variable domain, its missing parts supplied by reference TRBV7-9 and TRBJ1-3, is DTGVSQNPRHKITKRGQNVTFRCDPISEHNRLYWYRQTLGQGPEFLTYFQNEAQLEKSRLLSDRFSAERPKGSFSTLEIQRTEQGDSAMYLCASSFGSSGNTIYFGEGSWLTVV.

V is TRBV19 and J is TRBJ2-3, with D possibly matching TRBD2 (5 bases). The CDR3 runs to 14 residues. CDR1 is LNHDA, CDR2 SQIVND, per germline (reference sequence). Trimming took 7 bases from V and 0 from J, leaving 11 bases between them. CDR3: CASNVGRSTDTQYF. CDR3 in DNA: TGTGCCAGTAATGTTGGGAGAAGCACAGATACGCAGTATTTT.

CDR3 protein: CASSSRTSGGYNEQFF. The CDR3 DNA sequence: TGTGCCAGCAGTTCTAGGACTAGCGGGGGTTACAATGAGCAGTTCTTC. The V call is TRBV2, the J call TRBJ2-1; 13 bases fit TRBD2. V was clipped by 5 bases and J by 4 bases; unmatched bases: 5. Germline lookup yields CDR1 SNHLY and CDR2 FYNNEI. The CDR3 has 16 amino acids. Complete variable domain (other parts from reference TRBV2 and TRBJ2-1): EPEVTQTPSHQVTQMGQEVILRCVPISNHLYFYWYRQILGQKVEFLVSFYNNEISEKSEIFDDQFSVERPDGSNFTLKIRSTKLEDSAMYFCASSSRTSGGYNEQFFGPGTRLTVL.

J is TRBJ2-5 and V is TRBV30; a weak D match, TRBD1 (6 bases). V shed 2 bases and J shed 1 base, with 14 bases lying between them. The CDR3 sequence is 15 residues long. The V gene's germline CDR1 is GTSNPN and CDR2 SVGIG (reference sequence). CDR3: CAWSTPRGLQETQYF. CDR3 DNA: TGTGCCTGGAGTACCCCCAGGGGCCTCCAAGAGACCCAGTACTTC.

The chain links TRBV28 to TRBJ1-2, with D perhaps matching TRBD1 (5 bases). This CDR3 contains 11 residues. Trimming took off 8 bases at V and 7 bases at J, with 11 bases between the two ends. Germline loops: CDR1 MDHEN, CDR2 SYDVKM. CDR3 DNA: TGTGCCAGCTTAAGGGACTTTGGCTACACCTTC. This gives the protein CASLRDFGYTF.

This clone was recorded only once. The rearrangement links TRBV29-1 to TRBJ1-1; no definite D call. The CDR3 loop spans 13 amino acids. Germline CDR1 and CDR2: SQVTM and ANQGSEA. V was clipped by 7 bases and J by 4 bases, with 16 bases between them. In DNA form, the CDR3 reads TGCAGCGCCGACCTCCACTCGGGCACTGAAGCTTTCTTT. Its protein product is CSADLHSGTEAFF.

V usage is TRBV3-1 (or the pseudogene TRBV3-2) and J usage is TRBJ1-2; D is uncertain. The CDR3 runs to 13 residues. Trimming left V 4 bases short and J 3 bases short, with 9 bases between. Germline V gives CDR1 LGHDT, CDR2 YNNKEL (reference sequence). CDR3 protein: CASSPGLDYGYTF. The CDR3, as DNA: TGTGCCAGCAGCCCCGGTTTGGACTATGGCTACACCTTC.